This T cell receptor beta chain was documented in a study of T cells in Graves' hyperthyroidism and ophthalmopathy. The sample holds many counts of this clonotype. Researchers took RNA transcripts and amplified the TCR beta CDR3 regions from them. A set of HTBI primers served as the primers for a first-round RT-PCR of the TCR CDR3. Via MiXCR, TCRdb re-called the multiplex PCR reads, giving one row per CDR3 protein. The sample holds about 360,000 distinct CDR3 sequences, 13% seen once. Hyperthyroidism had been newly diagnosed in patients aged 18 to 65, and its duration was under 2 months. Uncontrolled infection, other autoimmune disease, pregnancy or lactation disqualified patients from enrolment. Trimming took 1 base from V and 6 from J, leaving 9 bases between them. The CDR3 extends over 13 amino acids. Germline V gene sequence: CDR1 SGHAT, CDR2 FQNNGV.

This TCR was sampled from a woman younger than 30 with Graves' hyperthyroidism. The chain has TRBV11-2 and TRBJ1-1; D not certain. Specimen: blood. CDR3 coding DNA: TGTGCCAGCAGCTTAGGAGGCTTTCCTGAAGCTTTCTTT. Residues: CASSLGGFPEAFF.